This T cell receptor beta chain stems from a study of cytomegalovirus exposure and HLA in healthy donors. Study at large: Earlier results showed 90 million to 120 million unique TCR beta sequences derived from roughly 190 million T cells.

Researchers ran the PCR with 60 Vbeta and 13 Jbeta primers. Libraries were prepared by immunoSEQ multiplex PCR; TCRdb keeps only in-frame clonotypes and omits some of them. The table lists about 120,000 clones, about four fifths of them singletons. The CDR3 covers 13 residues. Germline CDR1 SSHAT, CDR2 FNYEAQ (reference sequence). The chain joins TRBV7-7 to TRBJ1-1, with D unresolved. The TCR comes from a man in his thirties or forties in good health and CMV-seropositive. The source material was PBMCs. In DNA form, the CDR3 reads TGTGCTAGCTCTCGTCAGAAGAACACTGAAGCTTTCTTT. Residues: CASSRQKNTEAFF.